One sample yielded the 9 T cell receptor beta chains listed below, sequenced in a study of blood T cells in healthy people across ages. Next came a second PCR, run for about 7 to 12 cycles, which used a sample-barcoded 5' primer along with a J-beta primer mix. TCRdb reprocessed the 5' RACE reads via MiXCR and lists one record per CDR3 protein. In the table there are 1.2 million to 1.5 million distinct CDR3 sequences, around 59% of which are singletons. Input material: blood. Receptors originate from a man younger than 30 in good health.

The CDR3, as DNA: TGTGCCATCAGTGAGTCTCGACTAGCGGGCCACAACAATGAGCAGTTCTTC. Protein: CAISESRLAGHNNEQFF. The V and J genes are TRBV10-3 and TRBJ2-1; 10 bases agree with TRBD2. This CDR3 comprises 17 residues. With 0 bases clipped from V and 5 bases from J, the junction kept 7 bases outside the gene matches. Germline V gene data show CDR1 as ENHRY and CDR2 as SYGVKD.

V is TRBV29-1 and J is TRBJ2-1; D is unclear. Per the germline V gene, CDR1 is SQVTM and CDR2 is ANQGSEA. V dropped 3 bases and J dropped 4 bases, with 10 bases sitting between them. The CDR3 consists of 13 residues. The CDR3 DNA follows: TGCAGCGTTGAGGCAGCTCTTTACAATGAGCAGTTCTTC. As protein: CSVEAALYNEQFF.

This clonotype has a single count. The chain uses TRBV20-1 and TRBJ2-3; a weak D match, TRBD2 (6 bases). Per germline, CDR1 DFQATT and CDR2 SNEGSKA (reference sequence). Trimming pared 6 bases from V and 0 bases from J, leaving 10 bases between. This CDR3 comprises 13 residues. CDR3 DNA sequence: TGCAGTGCCGCTAGCGTTAGCACAGATACGCAGTATTTT. Translating gives CSAASVSTDTQYF.

The genes are TRBV2 and TRBJ2-3; 14 positions agree with TRBD2. J was trimmed by 3 bases and V by 7 bases; bases with no gene match: 18. This CDR3 is 20 amino acids long. Germline CDR1 is SNHLY and CDR2 is FYNNEI. CDR3 sequence (DNA): TGTGCCAGCAATGATAGGACTAGCGGGAGGCCCTTTTTGGGTACAGATACGCAGTATTTT. As protein: CASNDRTSGRPFLGTDTQYF.

This rearrangement joins TRBV9 to TRBJ2-1; D uncertain. Germline CDR1 is SGDLS and CDR2 is YYNGEE. This CDR3 has 16 residues. Deletions cut 3 bases from V and 6 bases from J, with 19 bases between. The CDR3 DNA reads TGTGCCAGCAGCGAAGCCCAGGAAGTCTTTATCAATGAGCAGTTCTTC. Translation: CASSEAQEVFINEQFF.

The CDR3 DNA sequence: TGTGCCAGCAGCCAAGATCCGCAATCAGAAAACATTCAGTACTTC. It specifies CASSQDPQSENIQYF. The V call is TRBV4-2, the J call TRBJ2-4; D is ambiguous. The V gene lost 0 bases and the J gene lost 5 bases, with 11 bases spanning the gap. This CDR3 comprises 15 residues. Germline CDR1 LGHNA, CDR2 YNFKEQ.

This clonotype was counted many times. At one of its ends the junction is not consistent with the germline gene, which may arise from a read error. CDR3 bases: TGTGCCAGCAGTCAAGCCGGTGAGCAGTTCTTC. It codes for CASSQAGEQFF. The chain is built from TRBV4-2 and TRBJ2-1; D unresolved. This CDR3 is built from 11 residues. CDR1 LGHNA and CDR2 YNFKEQ come from the germline V gene.

The gene calls are TRBV12-3 or TRBV12-4 and TRBJ2-1; TRBD2 aligns across 15 bases. With 4 bases clipped from V and 6 bases from J, the junction kept 10 bases outside the gene matches. CDR3 length: 18 amino acids. CDR3 region: CASSSIIRTSGGGNEQFF. The CDR3 DNA sequence: TGTGCCAGCAGTTCAATAATCAGGACTAGCGGGGGGGGCAATGAGCAGTTCTTC.

This clonotype was counted a few times. The chain couples TRBV7-2 to TRBJ2-5; 9 nucleotides match TRBD1. Gene TRBJ2-7 matches the end of the DNA better, so the J call may be wrong. Germline CDR1 is SGHTA and CDR2 is FQGNSA. The CDR3 is 15 residues long. CDR3 residues: CASSRLPGQGYEQYF. The CDR3 DNA reads as TGTGCCAGCAGCCGATTGCCGGGACAGGGTTACGAGCAGTACTTC.